The present TCR beta chain was sequenced within a study of shared clonotypes between healthy human individuals. Overall study results and limits: Unshared clonotypes carried lower generation probabilities than those common to all four donors. Across a handful of donors, naive CD4 shared 5% to 6.5%, naive CD8 more than 3%, memory CD4 roughly 2.3%, memory CD8 0.4% to 0.5%.

Selected positively for CCR7 and CD45RO-negative, naive CD8 cells excluded terminally differentiated effector memory CD45RA+ cells. Free of recent acute infections or vaccinations, the donors were healthy HIV-negative adults. Several immunoSEQ plates received, in even portions, the genomic DNA of each subset. Using immunoSEQ multiplex PCR, the repertoire was profiled, and TCRdb retains in-frame clones only, with some absent. The data show approximately 840,000 clones, 95% to 97% seen once. With respect to this clone: As yet, its antigen is unknown.

V lost 2 bases and J 4 bases, leaving 11 bases between the germline ends. This CDR3 is 15 amino acids long. Germline V gene data show CDR1 as SEHNR and CDR2 as FQNEAQ (reference sequence). This TCR was sampled from a man under 40 in good health. V is TRBV7-9 and J is TRBJ1-4, with D maybe TRBD1 (6 bases). The specimen was naive CD8+ T cells sorted from blood. CDR3 bases: TGTGCCAGCAGCTTATTGGGACACGGTAATGAAAAACTGTTTTTT. It specifies CASSLLGHGNEKLFF.